Listed below are T cell receptor beta chains from one sample, sequenced in a study of T cell changes during pregnancy in multiple sclerosis. Method: immunoSEQ multiplex PCR; TCRdb's copy keeps in-frame clones and lacks some. The top ten hold 0.8% to 1% of the sample, which has roughly 100,000 clones, approximately 90% seen once. The input for sequencing was peripheral blood, taken after pregnancy. Receptors originate from a female donor with multiple sclerosis, enrolled in a pregnancy study. CDR3s include the opening cysteine and the closing phenylalanine or tryptophan. Each record gives: clone size, J gene, V gene, D gene, CDR3 protein, CDR3 DNA. D genes are given only for firm matches. Size is omitted from some rows. Given values are once, few, many or a class for expanded clones.

clone size: NA; J gene: TRBJ2-5; V gene: TRBV9; D gene: TRBD1; CDR3 protein: CASSVGSGQGTTQYF; CDR3 DNA: TGTGCCAGCAGCGTAGGATCAGGACAGGGGACAACCCAGTACTTC
clone size: NA; J gene: TRBJ2-1; V gene: TRBV6-6; D gene: NA; CDR3 protein: CASSPEGTEQFF; CDR3 DNA: TGTGCCAGCAGTCCCGAGGGGACAGAGCAGTTCTTC
clone size: NA; J gene: TRBJ1-5; V gene: TRBV11-2; D gene: NA; CDR3 protein: CASSRIVAGRSSNQPQHF; CDR3 DNA: TGTGCCAGCAGCCGCATCGTTGCAGGCCGCTCTAGCAATCAGCCCCAGCATTTT
clone size: NA; J gene: TRBJ2-1; V gene: TRBV11-3; D gene: TRBD2; CDR3 protein: CASSSRTSGGPNEQFF; CDR3 DNA: TGTGCCAGCAGCTCTAGGACTAGCGGGGGTCCCAATGAGCAGTTCTTC
clone size: NA; J gene: TRBJ1-2; V gene: TRBV6-5; D gene: TRBD1; CDR3 protein: CASSYLPGQGSYGYTF; CDR3 DNA: TGTGCCAGCAGTTATCTACCGGGACAGGGCAGCTATGGCTACACCTTC
clone size: NA; J gene: TRBJ2-5; V gene: TRBV11-2; D gene: NA; CDR3 protein: CASSLGTFQETQYF; CDR3 DNA: TGTGCCAGCAGCTTAGGGACTTTTCAAGAGACCCAGTACTTC
clone size: NA; J gene: TRBJ2-5; V gene: TRBV4-1; D gene: NA; CDR3 protein: CASSPTTSRSMETQYF; CDR3 DNA: TGCGCCAGCAGCCCCACGACGTCTCGGAGTATGGAGACCCAGTACTTC
clone size: NA; J gene: TRBJ2-1; V gene: TRBV4-3; D gene: NA; CDR3 protein: CASSQDSLGITAQFF; CDR3 DNA: TGCGCCAGCAGCCAAGATAGCCTCGGGATAACCGCACAGTTCTTC
clone size: NA; J gene: TRBJ1-5; V gene: TRBV7-6; D gene: NA; CDR3 protein: CASSSGVYQPQHF; CDR3 DNA: TGTGCCAGCAGTTCCGGAGTATATCAGCCCCAGCATTTT
clone size: NA; J gene: TRBJ2-3; V gene: TRBV29-1; D gene: TRBD2; CDR3 protein: CSVAGGGTQYF; CDR3 DNA: TGCAGCGTAGCCGGGGGGGGTACGCAGTATTTT
clone size: NA; J gene: TRBJ1-1; V gene: TRBV7-3; D gene: NA; CDR3 protein: CASSPRAFF; CDR3 DNA: TGTGCCAGCAGCCCCAGGGCTTTCTTT
clone size: once; J gene: TRBJ2-1; V gene: TRBV7-3; D gene: NA; CDR3 protein: CASSPAVGYNEQFF; CDR3 DNA: TGTGCCAGCAGCCCAGCGGTGGGGTACAATGAGCAGTTCTTC
clone size: once; J gene: TRBJ1-1; V gene: TRBV28; D gene: NA; CDR3 protein: CASQGGGRATEAFF; CDR3 DNA: TGTGCCAGCCAAGGAGGGGGGAGGGCCACTGAAGCTTTCTTT
clone size: NA; J gene: TRBJ1-2; V gene: TRBV7-9; D gene: TRBD1; CDR3 protein: CASSVGTGTGFGYTF; CDR3 DNA: TGTGCCAGCAGCGTAGGAACCGGGACAGGGTTTGGCTACACCTTC
clone size: NA; J gene: TRBJ1-1; V gene: TRBV5-4; D gene: TRBD1; CDR3 protein: CASSFDRVVTEAFF; CDR3 DNA: TGTGCCAGCAGCTTCGACAGGGTAGTAACTGAAGCTTTCTTT
clone size: NA; J gene: TRBJ1-1; V gene: TRBV11-2; D gene: NA; CDR3 protein: CASSYRTNTEAFF; CDR3 DNA: TGTGCCAGCAGCTACAGGACAAACACTGAAGCTTTCTTT
clone size: NA; J gene: TRBJ2-4; V gene: TRBV11-3; D gene: TRBD1; CDR3 protein: CASSLGRTGENIQYF; CDR3 DNA: TGTGCCAGCAGCTTAGGCCGGACAGGGGAAAACATTCAGTACTTC
clone size: NA; J gene: TRBJ2-1; V gene: TRBV7-2; D gene: TRBD2; CDR3 protein: CASGGRAYGEQFF; CDR3 DNA: TGTGCCAGTGGCGGGAGGGCCTACGGTGAGCAGTTCTTC
clone size: NA; J gene: TRBJ1-1; V gene: TRBV27; D gene: TRBD1; CDR3 protein: CASSPRTGREAFF; CDR3 DNA: TGTGCCAGCAGTCCGAGGACAGGGCGTGAAGCTTTCTTT
clone size: NA; J gene: TRBJ2-2; V gene: TRBV7-3; D gene: TRBD2; CDR3 protein: CASSRQAGLAGYTGELFF; CDR3 DNA: TGTGCCAGCAGCCGTCAGGCAGGACTAGCGGGATACACCGGGGAGCTGTTTTTT
clone size: NA; J gene: TRBJ2-1; V gene: TRBV4-1; D gene: NA; CDR3 protein: CASGDTYYNEQFF; CDR3 DNA: TGCGCCAGTGGGGACACCTATTACAATGAGCAGTTCTTC
clone size: once; J gene: TRBJ2-1; V gene: TRBV19; D gene: TRBD2; CDR3 protein: CASGLAELREQFF; CDR3 DNA: TGTGCCAGCGGACTAGCGGAGCTTCGGGAGCAGTTCTTC
clone size: NA; J gene: TRBJ2-5; V gene: TRBV6-1; D gene: NA; CDR3 protein: CASTQAPGFKGTQYF; CDR3 DNA: TGTGCCAGCACCCAGGCTCCGGGGTTCAAGGGGACCCAGTACTTC
clone size: NA; J gene: TRBJ1-1; V gene: TRBV5-1; D gene: TRBD1; CDR3 protein: CASSPWDRLNTEAFF; CDR3 DNA: TGCGCCAGCAGCCCTTGGGACAGGTTGAACACTGAAGCTTTCTTT
clone size: NA; J gene: TRBJ2-5; V gene: TRBV2; D gene: TRBD2; CDR3 protein: CASSDTSVQETQYF; CDR3 DNA: TGTGCCAGCAGTGACACTAGCGTACAAGAGACCCAGTACTTC
clone size: NA; J gene: TRBJ2-7; V gene: TRBV28; D gene: TRBD2; CDR3 protein: CASSFGLAAYEQYF; CDR3 DNA: TGTGCCAGCAGTTTCGGTCTAGCGGCCTACGAGCAGTACTTC
clone size: NA; J gene: TRBJ2-7; V gene: TRBV29-1; D gene: TRBD2; CDR3 protein: CSVALAGVTYEQYF; CDR3 DNA: TGCAGCGTTGCCCTAGCGGGGGTTACCTACGAGCAGTACTTC
clone size: NA; J gene: TRBJ2-7; V gene: TRBV30; D gene: NA; CDR3 protein: CAWSAPRVRKYEQYF; CDR3 DNA: TGTGCCTGGAGTGCTCCGCGAGTACGTAAATACGAGCAGTACTTC
clone size: NA; J gene: TRBJ2-5; V gene: TRBV9; D gene: NA; CDR3 protein: CASSVTPRGGEETQYF; CDR3 DNA: TGTGCCAGCAGCGTAACCCCTAGGGGGGGGGAAGAGACCCAGTACTTC
clone size: NA; J gene: TRBJ1-4; V gene: TRBV2; D gene: NA; CDR3 protein: CASSPGGSIEKLFF; CDR3 DNA: TGTGCCAGCTCCCCGGGGGGGAGTATTGAAAAACTGTTTTTT
clone size: NA; J gene: TRBJ1-3; V gene: TRBV5-5; D gene: NA; CDR3 protein: CASSPSQGNTIYF; CDR3 DNA: TGTGCCAGCAGCCCTTCGCAGGGAAACACCATATATTTT
clone size: once; J gene: TRBJ2-7; V gene: TRBV7-9; D gene: NA; CDR3 protein: CASSPPLQVPYEQYF; CDR3 DNA: TGTGCCAGCAGCCCGCCCTTACAGGTCCCCTACGAGCAGTACTTC
clone size: NA; J gene: TRBJ2-1; V gene: TRBV6-5; D gene: TRBD2; CDR3 protein: CASSRGGHNEQFF; CDR3 DNA: TGTGCCAGCAGTCGGGGAGGGCACAATGAGCAGTTCTTC
clone size: NA; J gene: TRBJ1-2; V gene: TRBV5-1; D gene: TRBD1; CDR3 protein: CASSVGTGWENNYGYTF; CDR3 DNA: TGCGCCAGCAGCGTTGGGACAGGGTGGGAGAATAACTATGGCTACACCTTC
clone size: NA; J gene: TRBJ2-1; V gene: TRBV2; D gene: TRBD1; CDR3 protein: CASGGQGILNEQFF; CDR3 DNA: TGTGCCAGCGGAGGACAGGGGATTTTGAATGAGCAGTTCTTC
clone size: once; J gene: TRBJ1-2; V gene: TRBV7-9; D gene: NA; CDR3 protein: CASTFGFGANYGYTF; CDR3 DNA: TGTGCCAGCACCTTTGGCTTTGGGGCAAACTATGGCTACACCTTC
clone size: NA; J gene: TRBJ1-6; V gene: TRBV5-1; D gene: NA; CDR3 protein: CASSLAAGVSYSPLHF; CDR3 DNA: TGCGCCAGCAGCTTGGCTGCAGGGGTGTCCTATTCACCCCTCCACTTT
clone size: NA; J gene: TRBJ2-1; V gene: TRBV14; D gene: NA; CDR3 protein: CASSLLGLASYNEQFF; CDR3 DNA: TGTGCCAGCAGCCTCCTCGGTCTAGCCTCCTACAATGAGCAGTTCTTC
clone size: few; J gene: TRBJ1-1; V gene: TRBV2; D gene: NA; CDR3 protein: CASSEGREAFF; CDR3 DNA: TGTGCCAGCAGTGAAGGGCGGGAAGCTTTCTTT
clone size: NA; J gene: TRBJ2-7; V gene: TRBV6-5; D gene: TRBD1; CDR3 protein: CASRPGTGETYEQYF; CDR3 DNA: TGTGCCAGCAGGCCCGGGACAGGGGAAACCTACGAGCAGTACTTC
clone size: NA; J gene: TRBJ2-2; V gene: TRBV7-2; D gene: TRBD1; CDR3 protein: CASRNGAGGLTGELFF; CDR3 DNA: TGTGCCAGCAGAAATGGCGCAGGGGGATTAACCGGGGAGCTGTTTTTT
clone size: NA; J gene: TRBJ1-1; V gene: TRBV6-5; D gene: NA; CDR3 protein: CASSTNTGVNTEAFF; CDR3 DNA: TGTGCCAGCAGTACGAATACAGGTGTGAACACTGAAGCTTTCTTT